The rows below give T cell receptor beta chains drawn from one sample of a study of regulatory T cells in long-lasting Graves disease. TCRdb itself ran the multiplex PCR reads through MiXCR, one entry per CDR3 protein. The repertoire holds roughly 470,000 distinct CDR3 sequences, with around 20% as singletons. Sequencing used peripheral blood mononuclear cells (PBMCs), obtained when the disease was refractory, from a patient treated with antithyroid drugs. These receptors came from a female donor with Graves disease. Each CDR3 is given with its conserved first and last residue.

TRBV12-3/TRBV12-4 CASSTPPGLADLIYTGELFF
TRBV7-9 CASSPDRGNTGELFF
TRBV6-5 CASTYGTASGEGTDF
TRBV7-3 CASRKATGGETQYF
TRBV27 CASSLTDRAPEAFF
TRBV7-9 CASSLVESGGTEAFF
TRBV19 CASSAVEAGSGYTF
TRBV6-1 CASRATGNTGELFF
TRBV24-1 CATSDSGRADGQYF
TRBV12-3/TRBV12-4 CASSQDRTNTEAFF
TRBV11-3 CASRKSSGSSYEQYF
TRBV6-1 CASGPGGNIQYF